Detailed here is one T cell receptor beta chain. The PCR used 60 Vbeta and 13 Jbeta primers. Data came from immunoSEQ multiplex PCR; TCRdb stores just in-frame clones and leaves some out. The sample has around 120,000 clones, roughly 70% seen once. The data derive from a study of cytomegalovirus exposure and HLA in healthy donors. The sequencing input was PBMCs. The TCR originated in a middle-aged woman in good health and CMV-seronegative.

The CDR3 reads CASSYGQGVGDTQYF. CDR3 bases: TGTGCCAGCAGCTACGGACAGGGGGTAGGAGATACGCAGTATTTT. The V gene is TRBV7-3, the J gene TRBJ2-3; 10 bases map to TRBD1. The trim removed 4 bases at V and 5 bases at J, leaving 6 bases unmatched. Per the germline V gene, CDR1 is SGHTA and CDR2 is FQGTGA. The CDR3 sequence is 15 residues long. The full variable domain, completed using reference TRBV7-3 and TRBJ2-3, is GAGVSQTPSNKVTEKGKYVELRCDPISGHTALYWYRQSLGQGPEFLIYFQGTGAADDSGLPNDRFFAVRPEGSVSTLKIQRTERGDSAVYLCASSYGQGVGDTQYFGPGTRLTVL.